This T cell receptor (beta chain) comes out of a study of control samples from healthy donors and cancer patients. Clones were sequenced by immunoSEQ multiplex PCR, and TCRdb holds only the in-frame ones, with some missing. The sample lists 85,000 to 110,000 clones; more than 85% were seen once. The specimen sequenced was PBMCs. The receptor comes from a man aged 60-69 years with lung cancer.

CDR3 loop: CASSQDRDSRAKNIQYF. CDR3 DNA: TGCGCCAGCAGCCAAGATCGCGACAGTAGGGCCAAAAACATTCAGTACTTC. This chain links TRBV4-1 with TRBJ2-4; TRBD1 might be the D (5 bases). Between the trimmed V and J ends, which lost 0 bases and 1 base, there was a span of 13 bases. The CDR3 has 17 amino acids. The germline CDR1 and CDR2 sequences are MGHRA and YSYEKL.